This T cell receptor (beta chain) derives from a study of T cell clonality in common variable immunodeficiency. Overall study results and limits: CVID patient heterogeneity limited repertoire-clinical complication correlations. TCRbeta clonality was increased in CVID versus healthy controls.

This clone came up many times. As yet, its antigen is unknown. The CDR3 end is not reached by the read, which stops 3 residues before it; the germline J gene fills it in. The V and J ends lost 5 bases and 4 bases, in that order; junction bases with no gene match: 5. The CDR3 runs to 15 residues. The V gene's germline CDR1 is SEHNR and CDR2 FQNEAQ (reference sequence). Clones were sequenced by immunoSEQ multiplex PCR, and TCRdb holds only the in-frame ones, with some missing. The data show over 40,000 clones, with none appearing a single time. This chain links TRBV7-9 with TRBJ1-6, with TRBD1 matching 7 bases. Material: peripheral blood mononuclear cells. The TCR comes from a person aged 18-70 years in good health. Incomplete CDR3 DNA: TGTGCCAGCAGCCAGGGGGAACTATATAATTCACCC. Protein product: CASSQGELYNSP. The complete CDR3 protein is CASSQGELYNSPLHF.